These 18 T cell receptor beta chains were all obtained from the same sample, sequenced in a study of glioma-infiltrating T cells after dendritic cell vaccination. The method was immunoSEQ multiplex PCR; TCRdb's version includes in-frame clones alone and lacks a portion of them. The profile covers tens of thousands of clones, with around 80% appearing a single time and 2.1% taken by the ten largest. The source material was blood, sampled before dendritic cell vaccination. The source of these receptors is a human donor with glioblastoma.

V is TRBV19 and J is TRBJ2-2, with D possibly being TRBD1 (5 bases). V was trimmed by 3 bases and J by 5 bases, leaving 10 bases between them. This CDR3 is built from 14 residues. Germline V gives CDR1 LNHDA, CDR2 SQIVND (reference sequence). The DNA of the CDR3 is TGTGCCAGTAGTATGGGGCAGGGAACCGGGGAGCTGTTTTTT. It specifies CASSMGQGTGELFF.

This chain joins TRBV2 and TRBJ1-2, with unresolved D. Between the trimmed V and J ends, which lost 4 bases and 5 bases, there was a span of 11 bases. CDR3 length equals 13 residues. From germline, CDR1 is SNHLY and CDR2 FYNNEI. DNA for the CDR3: TGTGCCAGCAGTGGTCAGCGTGGTTATGGCTACACCTTC. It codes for CASSGQRGYGYTF.

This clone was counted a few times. CDR3 sequence (DNA): TGTGCCAGCAGTTATGGGACAGGGTACGAGCAGTACGTC. It is translated as CASSYGTGYEQYV. The chain has TRBV6-5 and TRBJ2-7; 9 nucleotides align to TRBD1. Germline V CDR1 and CDR2: MNHEY, SVGAGI. CDR3 length: 13 residues. The trim removed 3 bases at V and 4 bases at J, leaving 1 base unmatched.

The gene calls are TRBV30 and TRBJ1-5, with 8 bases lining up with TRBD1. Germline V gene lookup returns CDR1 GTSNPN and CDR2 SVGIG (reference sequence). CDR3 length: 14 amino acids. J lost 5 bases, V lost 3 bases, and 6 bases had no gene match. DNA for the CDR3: TGTGCCTGGAGCCGGGACAGGCATGATCAGCCCCAGCATTTT. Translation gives CAWSRDRHDQPQHF. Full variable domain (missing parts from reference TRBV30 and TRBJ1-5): SQTIHQWPATLVQPVGSPLSLECTVEGTSNPNLYWYRQAAGRGLQLLFYSVGIGQISSEVPQNLSASRPQDRQFILSSKKLLLSDSGFYLCAWSRDRHDQPQHFGDGTRLSIL.

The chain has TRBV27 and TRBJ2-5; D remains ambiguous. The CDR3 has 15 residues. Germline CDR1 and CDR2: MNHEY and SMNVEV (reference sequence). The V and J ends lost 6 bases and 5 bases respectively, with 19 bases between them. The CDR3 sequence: CASSLTPNSGETQYF. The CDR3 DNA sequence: TGTGCCAGCAGCCTCACCCCGAACAGTGGGGAGACCCAGTACTTC.

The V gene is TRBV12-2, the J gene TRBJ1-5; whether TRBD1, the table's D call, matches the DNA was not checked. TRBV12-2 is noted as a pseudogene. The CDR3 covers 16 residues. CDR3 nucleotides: TGTGCAAGTCGCTCCGAGACAGAATATAGCAATCAGCCCCAGCATTTT. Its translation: CASRSETEYSNQPQHF.

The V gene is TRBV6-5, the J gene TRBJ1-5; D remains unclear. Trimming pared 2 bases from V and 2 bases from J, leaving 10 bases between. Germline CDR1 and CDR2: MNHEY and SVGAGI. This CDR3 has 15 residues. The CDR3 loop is CASSYKGVRNQPQHF. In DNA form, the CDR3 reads TGTGCCAGCAGTTACAAGGGAGTACGCAATCAGCCCCAGCATTTT.

This chain's CDR3 is CATFESGELFF. The DNA of the CDR3 is TGTGCCACGTTTGAGTCTGGGGAGCTGTTTTTT. The rearrangement links TRBV18 to TRBJ2-2; D unclear. The germline V gene has CDR1 KGHSH and CDR2 LQKENI. V lost 10 bases to trimming and J lost 8 bases, with 11 bases between them. The CDR3 consists of 11 residues.

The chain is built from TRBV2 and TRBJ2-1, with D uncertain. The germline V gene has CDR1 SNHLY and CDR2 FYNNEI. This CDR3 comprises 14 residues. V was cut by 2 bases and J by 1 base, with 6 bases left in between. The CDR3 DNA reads TGTGCCAGCAGTGAATTTAGATCCTACAATGAGCAGTTCTTC. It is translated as CASSEFRSYNEQFF.

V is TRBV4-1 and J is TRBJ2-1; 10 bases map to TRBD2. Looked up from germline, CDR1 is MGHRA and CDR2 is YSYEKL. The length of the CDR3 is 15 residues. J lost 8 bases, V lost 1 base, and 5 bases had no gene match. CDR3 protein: CASSQASGLAYEQFF. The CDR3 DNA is TGCGCCAGCAGCCAAGCCTCGGGACTAGCGTATGAGCAGTTCTTC.

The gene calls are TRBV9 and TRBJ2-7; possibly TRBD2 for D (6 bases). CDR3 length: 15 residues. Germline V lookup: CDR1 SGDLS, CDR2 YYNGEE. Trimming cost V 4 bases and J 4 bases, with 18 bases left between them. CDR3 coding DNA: TGTGCCAGCAGCCGGAGGGGATCCTTTGGGTACGAGCAGTACTTC. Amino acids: CASSRRGSFGYEQYF.

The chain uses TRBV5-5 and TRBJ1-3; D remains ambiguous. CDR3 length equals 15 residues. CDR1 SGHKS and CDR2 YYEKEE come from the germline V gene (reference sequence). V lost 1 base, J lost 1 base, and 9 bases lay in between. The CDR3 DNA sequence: TGTGCCAGCAGCTTGTCTGGAGGGTCTGGAAACACCATATATTTT. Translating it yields CASSLSGGSGNTIYF.

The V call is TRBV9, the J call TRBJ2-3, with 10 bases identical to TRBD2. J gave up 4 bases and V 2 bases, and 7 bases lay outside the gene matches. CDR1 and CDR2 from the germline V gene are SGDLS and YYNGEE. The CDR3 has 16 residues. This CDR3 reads CASSVLAGETPDTQYF. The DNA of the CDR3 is TGTGCCAGCAGCGTCCTAGCGGGAGAAACCCCAGATACGCAGTATTTT.

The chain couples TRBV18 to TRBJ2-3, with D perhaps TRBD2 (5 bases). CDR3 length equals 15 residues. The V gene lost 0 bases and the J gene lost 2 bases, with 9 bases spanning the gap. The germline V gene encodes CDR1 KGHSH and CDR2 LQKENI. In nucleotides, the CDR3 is TGTGCCAGCTCACCACCGGGGAGTATCACAGATACGCAGTATTTT. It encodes CASSPPGSITDTQYF.

The DNA for the CDR3 is TGTGCCAGCAGTACAGGGGGGGTCGAGCAGTACTTC. Its protein product is CASSTGGVEQYF. The chain couples TRBV6-5 to TRBJ2-7, with a possible D match to TRBD1 (8 bases). V was cut by 5 bases and J by 6 bases, with 11 bases left in between. The CDR3 contains 12 residues. From germline, CDR1 is MNHEY and CDR2 SVGAGI.

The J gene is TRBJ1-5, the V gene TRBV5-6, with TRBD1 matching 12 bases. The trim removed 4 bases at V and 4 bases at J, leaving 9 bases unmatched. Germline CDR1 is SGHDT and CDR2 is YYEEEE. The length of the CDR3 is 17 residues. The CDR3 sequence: CASSGGTGGAGNQPQHF. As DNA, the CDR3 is TGTGCCAGCAGCGGGGGGACAGGGGGCGCGGGGAATCAGCCCCAGCATTTT. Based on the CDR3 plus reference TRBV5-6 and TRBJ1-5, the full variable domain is DAGVTQSPTHLIKTRGQQVTLRCSPKSGHDTVSWYQQALGQGPQFIFQYYEEEERQRGNFPDRFSGHQFPNYSSELNVNALLLGDSALYLCASSGGTGGAGNQPQHFGDGTRLSIL.

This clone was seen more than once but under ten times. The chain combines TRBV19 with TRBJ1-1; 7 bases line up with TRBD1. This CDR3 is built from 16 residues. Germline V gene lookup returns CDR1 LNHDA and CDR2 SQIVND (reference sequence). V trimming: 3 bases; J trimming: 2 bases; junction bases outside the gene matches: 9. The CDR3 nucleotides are TGTGCCAGTAGTATTGGGGTGAAGGGGGCTAACACTGAAGCTTTCTTT. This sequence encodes CASSIGVKGANTEAFF.

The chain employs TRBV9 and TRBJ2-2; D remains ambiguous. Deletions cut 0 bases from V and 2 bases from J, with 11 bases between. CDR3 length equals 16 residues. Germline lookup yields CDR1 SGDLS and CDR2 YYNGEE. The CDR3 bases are TGTGCCAGCAGCGTAGTAGAACTAAGAAACACCGGGGAGCTGTTTTTT. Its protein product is CASSVVELRNTGELFF.